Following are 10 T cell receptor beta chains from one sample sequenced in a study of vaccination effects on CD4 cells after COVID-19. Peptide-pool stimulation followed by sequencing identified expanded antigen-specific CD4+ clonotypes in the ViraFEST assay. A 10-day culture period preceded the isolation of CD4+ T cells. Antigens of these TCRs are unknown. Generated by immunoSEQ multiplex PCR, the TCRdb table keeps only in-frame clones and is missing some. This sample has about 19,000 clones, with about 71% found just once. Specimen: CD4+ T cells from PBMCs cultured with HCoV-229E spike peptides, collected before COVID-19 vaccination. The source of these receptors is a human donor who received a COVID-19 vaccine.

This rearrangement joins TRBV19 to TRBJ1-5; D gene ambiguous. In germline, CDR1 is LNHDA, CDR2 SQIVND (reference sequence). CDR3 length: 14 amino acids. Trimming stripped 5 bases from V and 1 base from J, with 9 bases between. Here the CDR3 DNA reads TGTGCCAGTAGTCCGTCCGGGAGCAATCAGCCCCAGCATTTT. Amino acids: CASSPSGSNQPQHF.

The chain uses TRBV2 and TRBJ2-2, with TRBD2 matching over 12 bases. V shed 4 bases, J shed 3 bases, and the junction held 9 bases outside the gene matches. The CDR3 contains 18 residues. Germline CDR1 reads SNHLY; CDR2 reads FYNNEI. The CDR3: CASSGASGGGAYTGELFF. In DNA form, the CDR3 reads TGTGCCAGCAGTGGGGCTAGCGGGGGGGGCGCCTACACCGGGGAGCTGTTTTTT. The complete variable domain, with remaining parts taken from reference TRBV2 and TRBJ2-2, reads EPEVTQTPSHQVTQMGQEVILRCVPISNHLYFYWYRQILGQKVEFLVSFYNNEISEKSEIFDDQFSVERPDGSNFTLKIRSTKLEDSAMYFCASSGASGGGAYTGELFFGEGSRLTVL.

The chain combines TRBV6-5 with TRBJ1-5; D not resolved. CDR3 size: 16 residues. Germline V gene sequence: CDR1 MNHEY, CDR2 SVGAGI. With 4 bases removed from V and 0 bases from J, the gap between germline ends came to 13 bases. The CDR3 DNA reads TGTGCCAGCAGTTCAAGGGCAGGTTATAGCAATCAGCCCCAGCATTTT. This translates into CASSSRAGYSNQPQHF.

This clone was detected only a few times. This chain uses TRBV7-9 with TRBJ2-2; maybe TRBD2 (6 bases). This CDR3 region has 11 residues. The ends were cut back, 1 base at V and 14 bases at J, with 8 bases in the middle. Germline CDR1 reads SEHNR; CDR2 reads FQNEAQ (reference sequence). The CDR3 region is CASSLERALFF. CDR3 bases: TGTGCCAGCAGCTTAGAGCGGGCACTGTTTTTT.

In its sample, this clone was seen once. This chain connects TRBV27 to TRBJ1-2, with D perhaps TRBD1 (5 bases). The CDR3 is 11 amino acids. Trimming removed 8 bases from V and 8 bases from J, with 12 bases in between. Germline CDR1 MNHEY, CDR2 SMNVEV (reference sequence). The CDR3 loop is CASGQGQGYTF. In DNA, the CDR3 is TGTGCCAGCGGACAAGGGCAGGGCTACACCTTC.

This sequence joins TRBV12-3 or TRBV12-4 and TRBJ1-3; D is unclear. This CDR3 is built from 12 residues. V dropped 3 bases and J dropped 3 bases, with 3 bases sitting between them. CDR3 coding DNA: TGTGCCAGCAGTTTTAGTGGAAACACCATATATTTT. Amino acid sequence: CASSFSGNTIYF.

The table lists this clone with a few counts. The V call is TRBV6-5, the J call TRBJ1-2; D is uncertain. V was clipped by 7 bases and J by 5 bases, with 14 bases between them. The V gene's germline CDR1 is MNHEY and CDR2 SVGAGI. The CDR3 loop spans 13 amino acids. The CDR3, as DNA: TGTGCCAGCACCGTGACTATGGGGTATGGCTACACCTTC. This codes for CASTVTMGYGYTF.

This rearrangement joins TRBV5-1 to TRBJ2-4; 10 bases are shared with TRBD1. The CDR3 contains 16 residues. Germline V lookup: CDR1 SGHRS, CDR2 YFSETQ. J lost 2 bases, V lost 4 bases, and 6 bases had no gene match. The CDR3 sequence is CASSQGQGDSKNIQYF. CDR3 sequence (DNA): TGCGCCAGCAGCCAAGGACAGGGGGACTCCAAAAACATTCAGTACTTC.

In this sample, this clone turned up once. CDR3 DNA: TGTGCCAGTAGTCCCTTGTCCCCCAGGGAGCTGTTTTTT. It codes for CASSPLSPRELFF. This chain uses TRBV19 with TRBJ2-2; D ambiguous. The V gene lost 5 bases and the J gene lost 9 bases, with 13 bases spanning the gap. From germline, CDR1 is LNHDA and CDR2 SQIVND (reference sequence). The length of the CDR3 is 13 residues.

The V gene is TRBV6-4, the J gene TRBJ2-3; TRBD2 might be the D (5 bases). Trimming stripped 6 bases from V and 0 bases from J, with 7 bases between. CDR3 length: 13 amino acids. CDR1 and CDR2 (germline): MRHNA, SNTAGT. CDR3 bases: TGTGCCAGCAGGCGGGCTAGCACAGATACGCAGTATTTT. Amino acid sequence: CASRRASTDTQYF.